The present entry profiles one T cell receptor (beta chain) with its context. These data are taken from a study of blood T cell repertoires in COVID-19. Study-wide context: Sites across the United States, Italy and Spain contributed samples from acute and convalescent COVID-19. PBMCs, B-cell-depleted T cells, or T cells were the source of the cDNA or gDNA that made up the material.

The authors' processing: Using reference gene primer amplification, nucleated cell counts were estimated. The table came from immunoSEQ multiplex PCR; TCRdb's copy has only in-frame clones and leaves some out. V, J and clone size derive from that table, while D and trimming were established from the DNA sequence. The table has tens of thousands of clones, more than 90% seen once. The germline V gene encodes CDR1 SGHDT and CDR2 YYEEEE. Germline trimming cut 3 bases from V and 2 bases from J; bases unmatched to any gene: 2. The CDR3 covers 15 residues. V is TRBV5-6 and J is TRBJ1-3, with 10 nucleotides matching TRBD1. This receptor was identified in a man in his fifties or sixties with acute or convalescent COVID-19. The sequenced sample consisted of peripheral blood. The CDR3 protein is CASSWDRGTGNTIYF. The CDR3 region has the DNA TGTGCCAGCAGCTGGGACAGGGGAACTGGAAACACCATATATTTT.